These T cell receptor beta chains were read from a single sample in a study of human T cells and chemical hapten exposure. MiXCR was run by TCRdb on the RACE reads, yielding one entry per CDR3 protein. Of some 87,000 distinct CDR3 sequences detected, about a tenth appear once; the ten largest clones hold 1.4%. The material was whole blood, obtained in connection with sensitization to the hapten diphenylcyclopropenone (DPC). The receptors shown here come from a woman aged 45 to 65 with alopecia areata. Some clones in this sample may be carry-over from other donors' samples. Each CDR3 is given with its conserved first and last residue. D genes are given only for firm matches. Size tells how often a clone was seen (once, few, many) or the class of an expanded clone, and some rows leave it out.

>16|TRBV7-8|many|-|TRBJ1-4
TGTGCCAGCAGCTTGAGGGGAGACAGGTCACCCGAAAAACTGTTTTTT
CASSLRGDRSPEKLFF
>14|TRBV19|few|TRBD1|TRBJ2-7
TGTGCCAGTAGTGCGGGACAGGGGCTCATGGAGCAGTACTTC
CASSAGQGLMEQYF
>16|TRBV7-8|many|-|TRBJ1-1
TGTGCCAGCAGCTTCACGGCGGGCAACCTGAACACTGAAGCTTTCTTT
CASSFTAGNLNTEAFF
>13|TRBV7-2|few|TRBD2|TRBJ2-1
TGTGCCAGCAGTCAATACGGCGGGGGAGAGCAGTTCTTC
CASSQYGGGEQFF
>14|TRBV20-1|few|-|TRBJ1-1
TGCAGTGCGGACTCGGCCGAGGGGTTCACTGAAGCTTTCTTT
CSADSAEGFTEAFF
>16|TRBV24-1|many|TRBD2|TRBJ2-3
TGTGCCACCAGTGGGACTAGCGGGAGGACCACAGATACGCAGTATTTT
CATSGTSGRTTDTQYF
>16|TRBV5-5|many|-|TRBJ2-3
TGTGCCAGCAGCTTATACCTAGCGCCTCGCACAGATACGCAGTATTTT
CASSLYLAPRTDTQYF
>13|TRBV20-1|few|-|TRBJ1-3
TGCAGTGCTAATGTGGCCTCTGGAAACACCATATATTTT
CSANVASGNTIYF
>14|TRBV11-2|few|-|TRBJ2-7
TGTGCCAGCAGCTTAATCCAGGGCTCCTACGAGCAGTACTTC
CASSLIQGSYEQYF
>15|TRBV20-1|few|TRBD2|TRBJ2-5
TGCAGTGCTAGAGAGGAGGGACTAGCGGTCGCGACCCAGTACTTC
CSAREEGLAVATQYF
>13|TRBV3-1|once|-|TRBJ1-1
TGTGCCAGCAGCCAAGTCCAGGGCGGTGAAGCTTTCTTT
CASSQVQGGEAFF
>11|TRBV19|few|-|TRBJ1-1
TGTGCCAGTAGCTCCACAGCGGAAGCTTTCTTT
CASSSTAEAFF
>13|TRBV2|-|TRBD1|TRBJ2-7
TGTGCCAGCAAATACCAGGGGGTGGAAGAGCAGTACTTC
CASKYQGVEEQYF
>13|TRBV6-5|-|-|TRBJ1-1
TGTGCCACCGTGGGAGGGGTGAACACTGAAGCTTTCTTT
CATVGGVNTEAFF
>16|TRBV4-1|few|TRBD2|TRBJ2-3
TGCGCCAGCAGCAGACTAGCGGGAGGGCCAACAGATACGCAGTATTTT
CASSRLAGGPTDTQYF
>14|TRBV10-1|few|TRBD2|TRBJ2-5
TGCGCCAGCAGTGCTAGCGGGAGGAGAGAGACCCAGTACTTC
CASSASGRRETQYF
>17|TRBV20-1|few|TRBD2|TRBJ2-3
TGCAGTGCTAGAGGACTAGCGGGGCCCTCGAGCACAGATACGCAGTATTTT
CSARGLAGPSSTDTQYF
>16|TRBV12-3/TRBV12-4|few|TRBD2|TRBJ2-1
TGTGCCAGCAGTCGGCGGACTAGCGTGGCTTACAATGAGCAGTTCTTC
CASSRRTSVAYNEQFF
>13|TRBV20-1|-|-|TRBJ1-1
TGCAGTGCTAGGGGGGACGGTAACACTGAAGCTTTCTTT
CSARGDGNTEAFF
>16|TRBV4-2|many|TRBD2|TRBJ2-7
TGTGCCAGCAGCCAAGCCGGGACTAGCGGCCGCTACGAGCAGTACTTC
CASSQAGTSGRYEQYF
>15|TRBV12-3/TRBV12-4|-|TRBD1|TRBJ1-5
TGTGCCAGCAGTTTTCGGGGACAGGGATACCAGCCCCAGCATTTT
CASSFRGQGYQPQHF
>15|TRBV6-2/TRBV6-3|many|-|TRBJ2-7
TGTGCCAGCACGAAGGCAGCGACCATCTCCTACGAGCAGTACTTC
CASTKAATISYEQYF
>15|TRBV5-1|few|TRBD2|TRBJ2-2
TGCGCCAGCAGCTTTACTAGCGTCCTTACCGGGGAGCTGTTTTTT
CASSFTSVLTGELFF
>12|TRBV3-1|few|-|TRBJ2-1
TGTGCCAGCAGCCTGGCGAACAATGAGCAGTTCTTC
CASSLANNEQFF
>14|TRBV5-1|few|-|TRBJ2-7
TGCGCCAGCAGCTTGGCAGGGGCTTCCTACGAGCAGTACTTC
CASSLAGASYEQYF
>12|TRBV30|many|TRBD1|TRBJ1-5
TGTGCCTGGGCTCAGGGGGCAGGGCCCCAGCATTTT
CAWAQGAGPQHF
>15|TRBV6-5|many|-|TRBJ1-5
TGTGCCAGCAGTTACTCTAGGGAGGGCAATCAGCCCCAGCATTTT
CASSYSREGNQPQHF
>16|TRBV7-8|-|-|TRBJ2-3
TGTGCCAGCAGCTCGGGATGGGCTAGCGCCACAGATACGCAGTATTTT
CASSSGWASATDTQYF
>13|TRBV6-5|few|-|TRBJ1-2
TGTGCCAGCAGCCCGCTGGGACTGGGAGGCTACACCTTC
CASSPLGLGGYTF
>12|TRBV11-2|-|-|TRBJ1-2
TGTGCCAGCAGCCGGTGGGGCGACGGCTACACCTTC
CASSRWGDGYTF
>16|TRBV11-3|-|-|TRBJ2-1
TGTGCCAGCAGCTTATTGATCCTGAGCTCCTACAATGAGCAGTTCTTC
CASSLLILSSYNEQFF
>16|TRBV7-9|-|-|TRBJ2-5
TGTGCCAGCAGCTTGGTGGGCCAGGGGCCCAAAGAGACCCAGTACTTC
CASSLVGQGPKETQYF
>15|TRBV28|few|-|TRBJ1-3
TGTGCCAGCAGCGCTTGGGCAGAATCTGGAAACACCATATATTTT
CASSAWAESGNTIYF
>14|TRBV5-8|few|-|TRBJ2-5
TGTGCCAGCAGCTTGACGAGGTCCCAAGAGACCCAGTACTTC
CASSLTRSQETQYF
>16|TRBV7-2|-|-|TRBJ2-7
TGTGCCAGCAGCTCCTCCCCGGTTAGCGCCTCCTACGAGCAGTACTTC
CASSSSPVSASYEQYF
>16|TRBV6-1|-|-|TRBJ1-2
TGTGCCAGCAGTGAAGAAGGACACCACCCTAACTATGGCTACACCTTC
CASSEEGHHPNYGYTF
>15|TRBV5-1|many|-|TRBJ1-3
TGCGCCAGCAGCTTGGACACCTACTCTGGAAACACCATATATTTT
CASSLDTYSGNTIYF
>16|TRBV7-3|-|-|TRBJ2-6
TGTGCCAGCAGCTTCAAAGGCGGGGCTGGGGCCAACGTCCTGACTTTC
CASSFKGGAGANVLTF
>12|TRBV11-2|few|-|TRBJ2-3
TGTGCCAGCACCCTATCGGTAGATACGCAGTATTTT
CASTLSVDTQYF
>15|TRBV18|few|-|TRBJ1-5
TGTGCCAGCTCACCACCGGGGCCAGTAAATCAGCCCCAGCATTTT
CASSPPGPVNQPQHF
>11|TRBV29-1|few|-|TRBJ2-1
TGCAGCGTTGACAAGGGTAATGAGCAGTTCTTC
CSVDKGNEQFF
>14|TRBV3-1|few|TRBD1|TRBJ2-7
TGTGCCAGCAGCCAAACAGGGGATTACTCCGGGCAGTACTTC
CASSQTGDYSGQYF